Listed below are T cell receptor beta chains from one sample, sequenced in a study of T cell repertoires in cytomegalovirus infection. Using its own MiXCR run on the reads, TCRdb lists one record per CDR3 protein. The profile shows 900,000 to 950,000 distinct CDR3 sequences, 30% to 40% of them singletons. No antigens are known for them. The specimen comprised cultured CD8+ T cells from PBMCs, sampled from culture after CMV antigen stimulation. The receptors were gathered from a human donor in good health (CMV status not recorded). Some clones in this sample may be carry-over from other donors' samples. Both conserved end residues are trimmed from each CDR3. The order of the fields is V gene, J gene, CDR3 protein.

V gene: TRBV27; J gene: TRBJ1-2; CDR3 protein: ASSTPGYGYT
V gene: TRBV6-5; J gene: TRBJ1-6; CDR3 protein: ASSYSGQYHNSPLH
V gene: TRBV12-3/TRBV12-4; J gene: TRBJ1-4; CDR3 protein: ASSKGREENEKLF
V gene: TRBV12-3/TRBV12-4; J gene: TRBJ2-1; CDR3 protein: ASSLRGGGRYNEQF
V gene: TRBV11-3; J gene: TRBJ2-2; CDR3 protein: ASSSYRNTGELF
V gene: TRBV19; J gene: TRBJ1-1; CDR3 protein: ASSLDSFEEAF
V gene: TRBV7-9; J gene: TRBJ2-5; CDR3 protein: ASSLAPEGAPGRETQY
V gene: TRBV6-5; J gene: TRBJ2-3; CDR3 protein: ASSYSGAGGLRADTQY
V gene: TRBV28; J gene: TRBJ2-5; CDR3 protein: ASNPPGPRAPFQETQY
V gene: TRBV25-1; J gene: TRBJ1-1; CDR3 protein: ASSEGERTF
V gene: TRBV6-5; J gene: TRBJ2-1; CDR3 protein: ASSYFAGGTYNEQF
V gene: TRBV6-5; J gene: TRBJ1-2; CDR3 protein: ASLTGNYGYT
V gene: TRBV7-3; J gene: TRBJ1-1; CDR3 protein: ASSQGIYTEAF
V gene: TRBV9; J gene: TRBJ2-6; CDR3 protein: ASSVATSGANVLI
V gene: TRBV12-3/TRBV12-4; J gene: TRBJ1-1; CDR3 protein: ASSGGTANTEAF
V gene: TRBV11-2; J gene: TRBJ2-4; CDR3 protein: ASSLGYKNIQY
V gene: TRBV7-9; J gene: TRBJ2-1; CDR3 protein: ASSPGRGSLSSEQF
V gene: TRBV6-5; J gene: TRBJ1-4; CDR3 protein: ASSTVRTNEKLF
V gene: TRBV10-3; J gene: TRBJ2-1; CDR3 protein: AIMKGTSGGLSYNEQF
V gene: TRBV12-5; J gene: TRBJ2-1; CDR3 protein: AARGGNEQF
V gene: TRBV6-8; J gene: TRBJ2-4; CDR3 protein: ASSWWGHGENIQY
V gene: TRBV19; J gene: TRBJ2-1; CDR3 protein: ASSALAGSYNEQF
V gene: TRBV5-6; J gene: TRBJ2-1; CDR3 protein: ASSLGAGGFYNEQF
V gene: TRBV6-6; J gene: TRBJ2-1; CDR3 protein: ASSYQTGYSYNEQF
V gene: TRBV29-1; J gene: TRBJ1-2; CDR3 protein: SVRRTGGEDGYT
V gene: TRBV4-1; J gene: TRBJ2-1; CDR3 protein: ASSQGALPSSYNEQF
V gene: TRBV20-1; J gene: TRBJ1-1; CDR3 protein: SANSDRDTEAF
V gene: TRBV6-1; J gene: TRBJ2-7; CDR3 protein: ASRTGTGGIYEQY
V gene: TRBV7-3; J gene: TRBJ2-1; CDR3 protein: ASSLTGLAGGRYNEQF
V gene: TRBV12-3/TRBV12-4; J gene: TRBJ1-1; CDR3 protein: ASTPSNTEAF
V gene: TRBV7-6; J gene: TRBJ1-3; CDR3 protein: ASSLGKGPGNTIY
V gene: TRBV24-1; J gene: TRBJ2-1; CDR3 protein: ATSEYGTPRYEQF
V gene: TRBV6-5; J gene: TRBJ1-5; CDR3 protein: ASRPRDRGSNQPQH
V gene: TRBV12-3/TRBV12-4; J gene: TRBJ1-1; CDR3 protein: ASSPWGGRDTEAF
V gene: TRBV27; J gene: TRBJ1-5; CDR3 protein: ASRPRTGNQPQH
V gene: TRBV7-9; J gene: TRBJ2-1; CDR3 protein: ASSLPSTSGHNEQF
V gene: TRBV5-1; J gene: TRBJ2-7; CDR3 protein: ASSFSQGSGSYEQY
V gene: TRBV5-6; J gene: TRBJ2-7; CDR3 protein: ASSSPGRSFYEQY
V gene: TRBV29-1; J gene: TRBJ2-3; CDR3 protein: SVAGLISGSTDTQY
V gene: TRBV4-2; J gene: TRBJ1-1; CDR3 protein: ASSLRTGAGMNTEAF